The clone carrying this T cell receptor (beta chain) was picked up a small number of times. Trimming cost V 1 base and J 4 bases; bases outside gene matches: 13. From germline, CDR1 is LGHDT and CDR2 YNNKEL (reference sequence). The CDR3 consists of 18 residues. The data stem from a study of regulatory T cells in long-lasting Graves disease. Researchers made TCR beta libraries by using iRepertoire HTBI primers and running Arm-PCR on CDR3 regions. TCRdb processed the multiplex PCR reads anew with MiXCR; each CDR3 protein has one entry. The sample comprises 350,000 to 450,000 distinct CDR3 sequences, 21% of which are singletons, and 14% rests with the top ten. Time point here: persistent/refractory GD, antithyroid drugs over 5 years with positive TRAb. The TCR library used RNA extracted from PBMCs.

The chain combines TRBV3-1 with TRBJ2-7, with 10 bases aligning to TRBD1. This receptor was obtained from a female donor with Graves disease. Material: peripheral blood mononuclear cells (PBMCs), obtained when the disease was refractory, from a patient treated with antithyroid drugs. The CDR3 loop is CASSQAWTGGLAKYEQYF. The DNA for the CDR3 is TGTGCCAGCAGCCAAGCATGGACAGGGGGGCTAGCGAAATACGAGCAGTACTTC.